The sample holds many counts of the clone carrying this TCR beta chain. Its specificity is not known. The data belong to a study of human T cells and chemical hapten exposure. Study results and limitations: Significantly more large CDR3 similarity clusters were formed by expanded TCRs than by controls.

Indicated time point: pre-sensitization, week 0. The treatment denotes: therapeutic diphenylcyclopropenone sensitization with weekly scalp DPC. Phlebotomy was performed prior to application of every patch test. Sample donors consisted of patients with alopecia, aged 18 to 70 years, who were suitable for DPC. The germline V gene encodes CDR1 SGHTA and CDR2 FQGTGA. V was pared by 5 bases and J by 4 bases, with 11 bases between. The CDR3 runs 13 residues. Separate cDNA molecules received unique molecular identifiers, which the library attached to them. TCRdb reprocessed the RACE reads via MiXCR and lists one record per CDR3 protein. This table holds tens of thousands of distinct CDR3 sequences, about 11% found once.

The specimen was whole blood, collected in connection with sensitization to the hapten diphenylcyclopropenone (DPC). The chain has TRBV7-3 and TRBJ2-5; D might be TRBD1 (7 bases). This receptor was taken from a man aged 25 to 45 with alopecia areata. Some clones in this sample may be carry-over from other donors' samples. The CDR3 region has the DNA TGTGCCAGCAGCCCCAGGGGGGCAGAGACCCAGTACTTC. This encodes CASSPRGAETQYF.